The 13 T cell receptor beta chains in this list originate from one sample, sequenced in a study of neurological immune-mediated disorders. TCRdb itself ran the 5' RACE reads through MiXCR, one entry per CDR3 protein. The sample lists fewer than 30,000 distinct CDR3 sequences, around an eighth occurring once. Sequenced material: PBMCs. These receptors were obtained from a woman aged 60-75 years with HTLV-1-associated myelopathy (HAM/TSP).

This clonotype was counted ten times or more. The chain has TRBV20-1 and TRBJ1-1; a weak D match, TRBD1 (5 bases). This CDR3 contains 12 residues. Trimming removed 5 bases from V and 0 bases from J, with 7 bases in between. Per germline, CDR1 DFQATT and CDR2 SNEGSKA (reference sequence). The CDR3 here is CSAGHLNTEAFF. CDR3 sequence (DNA): TGCAGTGCTGGACACTTGAACACTGAAGCTTTCTTT.

This clonotype was seen ten or more times. The chain is built from TRBV12-3 or TRBV12-4 and TRBJ1-2; 7 bases line up with TRBD1. This CDR3 has 13 amino acids. The trim removed 3 bases at V and 6 bases at J, leaving 4 bases unmatched. The CDR3 loop is CASSFQGVDGYTF. CDR3 DNA: TGTGCCAGCAGTTTTCAGGGGGTGGATGGCTACACCTTC.

This clonotype was recorded at least ten times. The rearrangement uses TRBV5-1 and TRBJ1-1; 8 positions agree with TRBD1. Trimming took 2 bases from V and 5 from J; bases not matched to a gene: 8. Per germline, CDR1 SGHRS and CDR2 YFSETQ. This CDR3 region has 15 residues. CDR3 DNA: TGCGCCAGCAGCTTCGGACAGGGAAGGAATACTGAAGCTTTCTTT. Its protein product is CASSFGQGRNTEAFF.

This rearrangement joins TRBV5-1 to TRBJ2-1; a possible D gene is TRBD1 (6 bases). CDR3 length equals 15 residues. V was cut by 3 bases and J by 6 bases, with 16 bases left in between. Germline CDR1 SGHRS, CDR2 YFSETQ. The CDR3 sequence is CASSYRGTIPNEQFF. The CDR3 coding sequence is TGCGCCAGCAGCTATAGAGGGACAATCCCCAATGAGCAGTTCTTC.

This clonotype was recorded at least ten times. The chain recombines TRBV7-9 with TRBJ2-7; D ambiguous. CDR1 and CDR2 from the germline V gene are SEHNR and FQNEAQ (reference sequence). CDR3 length: 13 residues. V was clipped by 1 base and J by 6 bases, with 10 bases between them. CDR3 in DNA: TGTGCCAGCAGCTTAGTAGGATCCCGCGAGCAGTACTTC. It is translated as CASSLVGSREQYF.

This clonotype was detected many times. The CDR3 loop is CASSPSGGSYNEQFF. CDR3 sequence (DNA): TGTGCCAGCAGCCCTAGCGGGGGGAGCTACAATGAGCAGTTCTTC. V usage is TRBV7-2 and J usage is TRBJ2-1; 11 nucleotides align to TRBD2. Trimming cost V 5 bases and J 3 bases; bases outside gene matches: 3. CDR1 is SGHTA, CDR2 FQGNSA, per germline. The CDR3 consists of 15 residues.

This clonotype was seen at least ten times. The chain combines TRBV20-1 with TRBJ2-3; D call uncertain. The CDR3 has 15 amino acids. V lost 4 bases to trimming and J lost 1 base, with 15 bases between them. Germline V gives CDR1 DFQATT, CDR2 SNEGSKA (reference sequence). CDR3 region: CSAKTSWDGTDTQYF. The CDR3 DNA reads TGCAGTGCTAAGACTTCCTGGGATGGCACAGATACGCAGTATTTT.

The CDR3 reads CASSSAGGHNEQFF. CDR3 in DNA: TGTGCCAGCAGTTCGGCGGGGGGCCACAATGAGCAGTTCTTC. The rearrangement links TRBV5-4 to TRBJ2-1; 8 bases are a match to TRBD2. The V gene's germline CDR1 is SGHNT and CDR2 YYREEE (reference sequence). V lost 5 bases to trimming and J lost 5 bases; unmatched junction nucleotides: 6. This CDR3 has 14 amino acids. The full variable domain, in which reference TRBV5-4 and TRBJ2-1 provide the parts outside the CDR3, is ETGVTQSPTHLIKTRGQQVTLRCSSQSGHNTVSWYQQALGQGPQFIFQYYREEENGRGNFPPRFSGLQFPNYSSELNVNALELDDSALYLCASSSAGGHNEQFFGPGTRLTVL.

The rearrangement joins TRBV19 to TRBJ2-7; D may correspond to TRBD1 or TRBD2 (5 bases each). This CDR3 comprises 13 residues. Between the trimmed V and J ends, which lost 4 bases and 4 bases, there was a span of 11 bases. Germline CDR1 reads LNHDA; CDR2 reads SQIVND (reference sequence). Here the CDR3 reads CASSTRDGYEQYF. The CDR3 bases are TGTGCCAGTAGTACCCGGGACGGATACGAGCAGTACTTC.

Remarks on this clonotype: This may be a read error, as it is one base from a much larger clone. This chain uses TRBV3-1 with TRBJ2-1, with D unresolved. The germline CDR1 and CDR2 sequences are LGHDT and YNNKEL (reference sequence). The length of the CDR3 is 13 residues. In DNA form, the CDR3 reads TGTGCCAACAGCCCGTATTACCACAATGAGCAGTTCTTC. Translation: CANSPYYHNEQFF.

Many counts were recorded for this clonotype. V gene TRBV10-2 combines with J gene TRBJ1-1; D not certain. The CDR3 has 11 amino acids. Trimming took 7 bases from V and 1 from J, leaving 4 bases between them. Germline CDR1 reads WSHSY; CDR2 reads SAAADI. The CDR3 DNA is TGCGCCAGCACAACGAACACTGAAGCTTTCTTT. Amino acids: CASTTNTEAFF.

This clonotype was found many times. V is TRBV7-9 and J is TRBJ2-7; perhaps D is TRBD1 or TRBD2 (5 bases each). The V end was cut by 3 bases, the J end by 2 bases, with 11 bases between. This CDR3 contains 14 residues. Looked up from germline, CDR1 is SEHNR and CDR2 is FQNEAQ (reference sequence). The CDR3 reads CASSFPKGPYEQYF. The CDR3 nucleotides are TGTGCCAGCAGCTTTCCGAAGGGACCCTACGAGCAGTACTTC.

This clonotype was seen many times. CDR3 bases: TGTGCCACCAGTGAACCCGTCACCGGGACAGGGAGGTACAATGAGCAGTTCTTC. Its translation: CATSEPVTGTGRYNEQFF. The V and J genes are TRBV24-1 and TRBJ2-1, with TRBD1 identical over 9 bases. This CDR3 has 18 residues. The germline gives CDR1 KGHDR, CDR2 SFDVKD. Trimming at V came to 4 bases and at J to 4 bases, leaving 13 bases not matched to a gene.